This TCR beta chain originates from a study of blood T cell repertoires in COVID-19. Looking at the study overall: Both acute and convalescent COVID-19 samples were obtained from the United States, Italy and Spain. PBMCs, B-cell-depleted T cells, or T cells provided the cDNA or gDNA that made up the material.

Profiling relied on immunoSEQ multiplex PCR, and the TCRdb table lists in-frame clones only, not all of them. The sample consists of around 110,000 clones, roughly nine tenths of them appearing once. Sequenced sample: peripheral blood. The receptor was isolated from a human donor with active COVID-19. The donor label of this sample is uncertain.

The CDR3: CASSSQGVGRLFF. The CDR3 DNA follows: TGTGCCAGCAGCAGTCAAGGGGTGGGAAGACTGTTTTTT. The chain couples TRBV2 to TRBJ1-4, with a weak D call TRBD1 (5 bases). V dropped 6 bases and J dropped 13 bases, with 18 bases sitting between them. This CDR3 region has 13 residues. The germline gives CDR1 SNHLY, CDR2 FYNNEI. Supplemented by reference TRBV2 and TRBJ1-4, the full variable domain reads EPEVTQTPSHQVTQMGQEVILRCVPISNHLYFYWYRQILGQKVEFLVSFYNNEISEKSEIFDDQFSVERPDGSNFTLKIRSTKLEDSAMYFCASSSQGVGRLFFGSGTQLSVL.